Listed below are T cell receptor beta chains from one sample, sequenced in a study of shared clonotypes between healthy human individuals. Sequenced by immunoSEQ multiplex PCR; TCRdb stores in-frame clones only, minus some. Of about 500,000 clones listed, roughly four fifths are singletons. Sequencing was carried out using PBMCs. The receptors here all came from a middle-aged woman in good health. Some clones in this sample may be carry-over from other donors' samples. CDR3s include the opening cysteine and the closing phenylalanine or tryptophan. A D gene is named only where the DNA matches it firmly. The size field is filled for only some rows; it gives once, few, many or a size class.

v_call,j_call,clone_size,d_call,cdr3_aa
TRBV4-1,TRBJ2-6,.,.,CASSQEVYGLSSGANVLTF
TRBV5-6,TRBJ2-5,.,.,CASILGARPQETQYF
TRBV28,TRBJ1-5,.,.,CATAIFNQPQHF
TRBV7-9,TRBJ2-7,.,.,CASSLVSSDYEQYF
TRBV6-1,TRBJ1-3,.,.,CASSDPRGAGNTIYF
TRBV20-1,TRBJ2-3,.,.,CSARVGDTQYF
TRBV7-8,TRBJ2-1,.,TRBD1,CASSLMGGQGYEQFF
TRBV9,TRBJ2-1,few,.,CASSVGDSYNEQFF
TRBV30,TRBJ2-7,.,.,CAWSVAYEQYF
TRBV4-2,TRBJ1-5,many,.,CASSQDWKDSNQPQHF
TRBV11-2,TRBJ2-3,.,.,CASSTRAATDTQYF
TRBV5-5,TRBJ1-5,.,.,CASSLGGNPNQPQHF
TRBV28,TRBJ1-2,.,.,CASKGAGELGYTF
TRBV7-6,TRBJ1-1,.,.,CASSLSSGRNTEAFF
TRBV7-9,TRBJ1-1,.,TRBD1,CASSPGGVNTEAFF
TRBV7-9,TRBJ1-5,.,.,CASSLAGSVDQPQHF
TRBV19,TRBJ2-1,.,.,CASSIGRDVDEQFF
TRBV5-5,TRBJ2-7,.,TRBD2,CASSLADLAGLYEQYF
TRBV5-4,TRBJ2-3,.,.,CASSPDLGVGTDTQYF
TRBV11-2,TRBJ2-5,.,.,CASSLQGYGTQYF